Included here is one T cell receptor (beta chain) sequence, with context. Germline values: CDR1 LGHDT, CDR2 YNNKEL (reference sequence). Trimming took 0 bases from V and 11 from J; bases not matched to a gene: 4. There are 13 residues in the CDR3. Patients in Seattle were enrolled during active infection, then followed longitudinally. This record belongs to a study of blood T cell repertoires in COVID-19. Authors' processing steps: Reference gene primer amplification gave nucleated cell count estimates. Sequenced by immunoSEQ multiplex PCR; TCRdb stores in-frame clones only, minus some. V and J calls plus clone size are reproduced from that table; the DNA served to infer D and trimming. The table shows some 450,000 clones, with approximately 90% occurring only once.

Sample: peripheral blood. The sequence was collected from a man between 18 and 29 years old with COVID-19, enrolled during active disease. The gene calls are TRBV3-1 (or the pseudogene TRBV3-2) and TRBJ1-5, with 7 bases fitting TRBD1. The CDR3 is CASSQDGDSTQHF. Written as DNA, the CDR3 is TGTGCCAGCAGCCAAGATGGGGACAGTACCCAGCATTTT.